This is a list of T cell receptor beta chains from one sample in a study of OX40 agonist ivuxolimab in advanced cancers. Sequencing was performed with immunoSEQ multiplex PCR; in TCRdb, only in-frame clones are kept and a portion is missing. The sample includes 70,000 to 75,000 clones, around nine tenths seen only once; the top ten take 0.44%. The source was CD4+ or CD8+ T cells sorted from blood, collected in a trial of the OX40 agonist ivuxolimab. These TCRs come from an adult with an advanced solid tumor such as melanoma, head and neck, liver or kidney cancer. CDR3s include the opening cysteine and the closing phenylalanine or tryptophan. A D gene is named only where the DNA matches it firmly. Clone size, where shown, is once, few, many, or a class for clones that have expanded.

v_gene	abundance	j_gene	d_gene	CDR3aa	CDR3nt
TRBV30	.	TRBJ1-6	.	CAWSTQGTTPLHF	TGTGCCTGGAGCACACAAGGGACTACACCCCTCCACTTT
TRBV11-2	.	TRBJ2-3	.	CASRPVAGQSQYF	TGTGCCAGCAGACCCGTCGCCGGACAGTCGCAGTATTTT
TRBV6-4	.	TRBJ2-1	.	CASSPGGGPSNEQFF	TGTGCCAGCAGCCCCGGAGGGGGTCCGTCGAATGAGCAGTTCTTC
TRBV7-2	once	TRBJ2-5	TRBD1	CASSLRQGGGETQYF	TGTGCCAGCAGCTTGAGACAGGGGGGAGGAGAGACCCAGTACTTC
TRBV7-2	once	TRBJ1-1	TRBD1	CASSLGRGRFGAGTEAFF	TGTGCCAGCAGCTTGGGGAGGGGGCGCTTTGGCGCCGGGACTGAAGCTTTCTTT
TRBV27	.	TRBJ2-4	.	CASSQRQGGGKNIQYF	TGTGCCAGCAGCCAACGACAGGGCGGGGGCAAAAACATTCAGTACTTC
TRBV5-4	.	TRBJ1-3	TRBD1	CASSQEGAASSGNTIYF	TGTGCCAGCAGCCAAGAGGGGGCAGCCTCCTCTGGAAACACCATATATTTT
TRBV11-3	.	TRBJ1-4	TRBD1	CASSPRSGQGANEKLFF	TGTGCCAGCAGCCCGCGGTCTGGACAGGGGGCTAATGAAAAACTGTTTTTT
TRBV11-3	.	TRBJ2-7	TRBD1	CASSVGGGEQYF	TGTGCCAGCAGCGTAGGGGGCGGCGAGCAGTACTTC
TRBV4-2	.	TRBJ2-5	TRBD2	CASSNGLAGQMQYF	TGTGCCAGCAGCAACGGACTAGCGGGCCAGATGCAGTACTTC
TRBV2	.	TRBJ2-7	TRBD1	CASLGQGEEQYF	TGTGCCAGCCTCGGACAGGGGGAAGAGCAGTACTTC
TRBV12-5	.	TRBJ2-3	.	CASGASVGAVTDTQYF	TGTGCTAGTGGTGCCTCGGTGGGGGCGGTGACAGATACGCAGTATTTT
TRBV6-5	.	TRBJ2-7	TRBD2	CASSYPSSGSYEQYF	TGTGCCAGCAGTTACCCCTCTAGCGGATCCTACGAGCAGTACTTC
TRBV18	few	TRBJ2-1	TRBD2	CASSKLAGGSISSYNEQFF	TGTGCCAGCTCAAAACTAGCGGGAGGATCAATAAGCTCCTACAATGAGCAGTTCTTC
TRBV21-1	.	TRBJ2-1	.	CASSSLAGGPLNEQFF	TGTGCCAGCAGCTCCTTAGCGGGAGGGCCGTTGAATGAGCAGTTCTTC
TRBV5-1	once	TRBJ2-3	TRBD1	CASSIRDREPDTQYF	TGCGCCAGCAGCATCCGGGACAGGGAGCCAGATACGCAGTATTTT